The 31 T cell receptor beta chains below were found in one sample sequenced in a study of T cell responses to AZD1222 COVID-19 vaccine. Clones were read by immunoSEQ multiplex PCR, and TCRdb kept only the in-frame ones, dropping some. The sample contains 120,000 to 150,000 clones, around 91% of which appear only once. The specimen comprised peripheral blood, sampled on day 0 of AZD1222 vaccination. The origin of the receptors is an adult in good health.

J is TRBJ2-7 and V is TRBV28, with 9 nucleotides matching TRBD2. The CDR3 has 14 residues. Germline V CDR1 and CDR2: MDHEN, SYDVKM. The V and J ends lost 8 bases and 3 bases, in that order; junction bases with no gene match: 8. The DNA for the CDR3 is TGTGCCAGCTTGGGGCTAGCGGGGAACTACGAGCAGTACTTC. It codes for CASLGLAGNYEQYF.

This clone was seen more than once but under ten times. The rearrangement uses TRBV7-9 and TRBJ1-3; tentative D call: TRBD1 (6 bases). This CDR3 region has 15 residues. CDR1 is SEHNR and CDR2 is FQNEAQ in the germline V gene (reference sequence). Trimming cost V 5 bases and J 3 bases, with 14 bases left between them. In DNA form, the CDR3 reads TGTGCCAGCAGCCTCGACAGGTGGTTTGGAAACACCATATATTTT. It translates to CASSLDRWFGNTIYF.

This clone appeared once. The chain recombines TRBV27 with TRBJ2-1; a possible D gene is TRBD2 (6 bases). Deletions cut 0 bases from V and 0 bases from J, with 12 bases between. This CDR3 spans 17 amino acids. Looked up from germline, CDR1 is MNHEY and CDR2 is SMNVEV (reference sequence). The CDR3 nucleotides read TGTGCCAGCAGTTTATCGATGGGACTGGGCTCCTACAATGAGCAGTTCTTC. Translated, it gives CASSLSMGLGSYNEQFF.

The J gene is TRBJ2-7, the V gene TRBV27; 8 bases map to TRBD1. With V trimmed by 5 bases and J by 3 bases, 6 bases remained unmatched. Germline assignment: CDR1 MNHEY and CDR2 SMNVEV (reference sequence). The CDR3 sequence is 14 residues long. CDR3 in amino acids: CASSRQGLGYEQYF. The DNA of the CDR3 is TGTGCCAGCAGTCGACAGGGGTTAGGCTACGAGCAGTACTTC.

The V and J genes are TRBV29-1 and TRBJ1-2, with a tentative D call TRBD1 (5 bases). The CDR3 sequence is 9 residues long. Between the trimmed V and J ends, which lost 4 bases and 12 bases, there was a span of 9 bases. Germline CDR1 reads SQVTM; CDR2 reads ANQGSEA. The CDR3 here is CSVGGSHTF. In DNA form, the CDR3 reads TGCAGCGTTGGGGGGTCCCACACCTTC.

The rearrangement links TRBV27 to TRBJ2-7; D uncertain. Trimming took off 3 bases at V and 3 bases at J, with 15 bases between the two ends. Germline V gene lookup returns CDR1 MNHEY and CDR2 SMNVEV (reference sequence). This CDR3 spans 15 amino acids. The CDR3 is CASSFRVSPVYEQYF. CDR3 DNA sequence: TGTGCCAGCAGTTTTCGGGTTAGTCCCGTCTACGAGCAGTACTTC.

This chain uses TRBV18 with TRBJ1-5; 7 nucleotides align to TRBD1. This CDR3 is built from 16 residues. V was pared by 2 bases and J by 3 bases, with 7 bases of the junction left unmatched. Germline V gene data show CDR1 as KGHSH and CDR2 as LQKENI. Written as DNA, the CDR3 is TGTGCCAGCTCACCAGGACGCACAGGGGTCAATCAGCCCCAGCATTTT. It encodes CASSPGRTGVNQPQHF.

The chain links TRBV7-2 to TRBJ1-4; 9 nucleotides line up with TRBD1. The CDR3 runs to 16 residues. V dropped 6 bases and J dropped 5; count of bases not matched to a gene: 10. Germline CDR1 and CDR2: SGHTA and FQGNSA. Here the CDR3 DNA reads TGTGCCAGCAGTCGTAGTTCCGGGACAGGGAATGAAAAACTGTTTTTT. This encodes CASSRSSGTGNEKLFF.

This chain connects TRBV18 to TRBJ1-1; D gene ambiguous. Germline CDR1 and CDR2: KGHSH and LQKENI. The germline V and J ends were trimmed by 0 bases and 11 bases, with 13 bases remaining between them. This CDR3 has 13 residues. The CDR3 sequence is CASSPPPIGSAFF. DNA of the CDR3: TGTGCCAGCTCACCACCGCCGATCGGATCTGCTTTCTTT.

This chain connects TRBV28 to TRBJ2-1; D unclear. The CDR3 extends over 11 amino acids. Germline CDR1 and CDR2: MDHEN and SYDVKM. V shed 8 bases and J shed 10 bases, with 12 bases lying between them. As DNA, the CDR3 is TGTGCCAGCCTTCGACTCGAGGAGCAGTTCTTC. Its protein product is CASLRLEEQFF.

The chain couples TRBV5-6 to TRBJ1-5; the D is unclear. This CDR3 is built from 13 residues. Germline-derived CDR1 and CDR2 are SGHDT and YYEEEE. Trimming removed 0 bases from V and 7 bases from J, with 8 bases in between. In DNA, the CDR3 is TGTGCCAGCAGCTTGGGGGTTGGGCAGCCCCAGCATTTT. Translating it yields CASSLGVGQPQHF.

The chain has TRBV2 and TRBJ1-5; possibly TRBD1 for D (6 bases). Trimming removed 6 bases at V and 4 bases at J, with 16 bases between. The CDR3 covers 15 residues. Germline lookup yields CDR1 SNHLY and CDR2 FYNNEI. The CDR3: CASRVNRAGNQPQHF. CDR3 nucleotide sequence: TGTGCCAGCAGAGTCAACAGGGCTGGTAATCAGCCCCAGCATTTT.

The chain recombines TRBV2 with TRBJ2-2; 9 bases are a match to TRBD2. The CDR3 has 16 amino acids. CDR1 is SNHLY and CDR2 is FYNNEI in the germline V gene. The V and J ends lost 6 bases and 5 bases, in that order; junction bases with no gene match: 10. The CDR3: CASRELAGARTGELFF. As DNA, the CDR3 is TGTGCCAGCAGGGAATTAGCGGGAGCTCGAACCGGGGAGCTGTTTTTT.

The chain links TRBV29-1 to TRBJ2-1, with 7 bases matching TRBD2. The CDR3 covers 14 residues. With 4 bases clipped from V and 7 bases from J, the junction kept 10 bases outside the gene matches. CDR1 is SQVTM and CDR2 is ANQGSEA in the germline V gene. The CDR3, as DNA: TGCAGCGTTGTGGGACTACGATCCCTTAATGAGCAGTTCTTC. It specifies CSVVGLRSLNEQFF.

In DNA, the CDR3 is TGCAGCGTTGAGACCCCTGGGGCCAACGTCCTGACTTTC. It yields the protein CSVETPGANVLTF. The chain recombines TRBV29-1 with TRBJ2-6; D unresolved. Trimming took 3 bases from V and 2 from J, leaving 5 bases between them. The germline V gene encodes CDR1 SQVTM and CDR2 ANQGSEA. The length of the CDR3 is 13 residues.

The chain is built from TRBV20-1 and TRBJ1-2; D is uncertain. V dropped 2 bases and J dropped 8 bases, with 6 bases sitting between them. Germline assignment: CDR1 DFQATT and CDR2 SNEGSKA (reference sequence). The CDR3 has 10 residues. In DNA, the CDR3 is TGCAGTGCTAGAACGGGGGGCTACACCTTC. Translating it yields CSARTGGYTF.

Here the CDR3 DNA reads TGTGCCAGTAGTATAGACCGGACAGGCAATGAAAAACTGTTTTTT. Its translation: CASSIDRTGNEKLFF. The V gene is TRBV19, the J gene TRBJ1-4; 7 nucleotides agree with TRBD1. Germline assignment: CDR1 LNHDA and CDR2 SQIVND (reference sequence). This CDR3 comprises 15 residues. Trimming cost V 0 bases and J 5 bases; bases outside gene matches: 3.

This clone occurred once. The chain uses TRBV4-2 and TRBJ2-7; D gene uncertain. The CDR3 sequence is 15 residues long. The V end lost 1 base, the J end lost 6 bases, and 16 bases lay between the germline ends. CDR1 is LGHNA and CDR2 is YNFKEQ in the germline V gene. The CDR3 region has the DNA TGTGCCAGCAGCCAAGTTGAGGTTCGGGTCGGCGAGCAGTACTTC. This sequence encodes CASSQVEVRVGEQYF.

This rearrangement joins TRBV30 to TRBJ2-2; 9 bases fit TRBD2. CDR3 length: 16 amino acids. Germline trimming cut 4 bases from V and 4 bases from J; bases unmatched to any gene: 10. In germline, CDR1 is GTSNPN, CDR2 SVGIG (reference sequence). CDR3 nucleotide sequence: TGTGCCTGGAACGCGGTAGCGGGGGCAGGCACCGGGGAGCTGTTTTTT. Its protein is CAWNAVAGAGTGELFF.

The rearrangement uses TRBV7-8 and TRBJ1-5, with D maybe TRBD1 (5 bases). The germline CDR1 and CDR2 sequences are SGHVS and FQNEAQ. Trimming took 0 bases from V and 6 from J, leaving 12 bases between them. The CDR3 is 15 amino acids. CDR3 sequence reads: CASSLAGTPSQPQHF. In DNA, the CDR3 is TGTGCCAGCAGCTTAGCCGGGACCCCCAGTCAGCCCCAGCATTTT.

This chain uses TRBV18 with TRBJ1-5; no clear D. The CDR3 runs 13 residues. The V gene's germline CDR1 is KGHSH and CDR2 LQKENI. The V and J ends lost 5 bases and 5 bases respectively, with 10 bases between them. The CDR3 spells CASSSGPDQPQHF. The CDR3 region has the DNA TGTGCCAGCTCAAGCGGGCCGGATCAGCCCCAGCATTTT.

The chain uses TRBV30 and TRBJ1-5, with D possibly being TRBD1 (6 bases). Trimming stripped 1 base from V and 3 bases from J, with 19 bases between. This CDR3 region has 17 residues. CDR1 is GTSNPN and CDR2 is SVGIG in the germline V gene (reference sequence). The CDR3 region has the DNA TGTGCCTGGAGTGCTTCTGGGGGGGGGACAAACAATCAGCCCCAGCATTTT. Translated, it gives CAWSASGGGTNNQPQHF.

V and J are TRBV19 and TRBJ1-5, with 10 bases fitting TRBD1. V dropped 3 bases and J dropped 7; count of bases not matched to a gene: 6. This CDR3 region has 15 residues. Germline CDR1 and CDR2: LNHDA and SQIVND (reference sequence). CDR3 nucleotides: TGTGCCAGTAGTATGGGTCGACAGGGGGCGCAGCCCCAGCATTTT. The encoded protein is CASSMGRQGAQPQHF. The full variable domain, completed using reference TRBV19 and TRBJ1-5, is DGGITQSPKYLFRKEGQNVTLSCEQNLNHDAMYWYRQDPGQGLRLIYYSQIVNDFQKGDIAEGYSVSREKKESFPLTVTSAQKNPTAFYLCASSMGRQGAQPQHFGDGTRLSIL.

The chain links TRBV20-1 to TRBJ2-1, with unresolved D. The CDR3 consists of 15 residues. Deletions cut 3 bases from V and 9 bases from J, with 21 bases between. The germline V gene encodes CDR1 DFQATT and CDR2 SNEGSKA (reference sequence). CDR3 sequence reads: CSASKDPRQQGEQFF. CDR3 coding DNA: TGCAGTGCTAGTAAGGACCCCCGCCAACAAGGTGAGCAGTTCTTC.

This clone was observed a single time. The V call is TRBV18, the J call TRBJ1-1; TRBD1 might be the D (6 bases). Germline values: CDR1 KGHSH, CDR2 LQKENI. The CDR3 runs 13 residues. The V end was cut by 7 bases, the J end by 2 bases, with 11 bases between. The CDR3, as DNA: TGTGCCAGCTGGACAGTCTCCAACACTGAAGCTTTCTTT. It encodes CASWTVSNTEAFF.

The chain links TRBV7-6 to TRBJ1-1, with TRBD1 identical over 8 bases. The CDR3 covers 17 residues. Germline V gene sequence: CDR1 SGHVS, CDR2 FNYEAQ. V trimming: 6 bases; J trimming: 4 bases; junction bases outside the gene matches: 16. CDR3 sequence (DNA): TGTGCCAGCAGACACGTCCCGGGACAGGTACGGGGCACTGAAGCTTTCTTT. Protein sequence: CASRHVPGQVRGTEAFF.

The V call is TRBV15, the J call TRBJ2-1; no clear D gene. Germline CDR1 is LNHNV and CDR2 is YYDKDF (reference sequence). Trimming stripped 3 bases from V and 6 bases from J, with 6 bases between. The CDR3 runs to 12 residues. The CDR3 here is CATSRGSNEQFF. The CDR3 DNA follows: TGTGCCACCAGCAGGGGAAGCAATGAGCAGTTCTTC. The whole variable domain, filled in from reference TRBV15 and TRBJ2-1, reads DAMVIQNPRYQVTQFGKPVTLSCSQTLNHNVMYWYQQKSSQAPKLLFHYYDKDFNNEADTPDNFQSRRPNTSFCFLDIRSPGLGDTAMYLCATSRGSNEQFFGPGTRLTVL.

V gene TRBV6-5 combines with J gene TRBJ1-2; TRBD1 matches 9 bases. CDR1 and CDR2 (germline): MNHEY, SVGAGI. The CDR3 sequence is 13 residues long. V lost 7 bases, J lost 6 bases, and 6 bases stayed unmatched. As DNA, the CDR3 is TGTGCCAGCACCGGGGACAGGGAAGATGGCTACACCTTC. This translates into CASTGDREDGYTF.

Only a few counts were recorded for this clone. The chain uses TRBV2 and TRBJ1-6; D ambiguous. Trimming removed 8 bases at V and 2 bases at J, with 16 bases between. Germline V gene sequence: CDR1 SNHLY, CDR2 FYNNEI. The CDR3 loop spans 16 amino acids. The CDR3 DNA reads TGTGCCAGCCTCCAGCCTAGGCCAGCCTATAATTCACCCCTCCACTTT. Protein sequence: CASLQPRPAYNSPLHF.

The genes are TRBV7-9 and TRBJ2-7, with 8 bases fitting TRBD1. Germline CDR1 is SEHNR and CDR2 is FQNEAQ (reference sequence). This CDR3 region has 13 residues. The ends lost 5 bases at V and 2 bases at J; junction bases unmatched: 2. The chain's CDR3 is CASSQTGAYEQYF. DNA for the CDR3: TGTGCCAGCAGCCAGACAGGGGCCTACGAGCAGTACTTC. The entire variable domain, with the rest obtained from reference TRBV7-9 and TRBJ2-7, is as follows: DTGVSQNPRHKITKRGQNVTFRCDPISEHNRLYWYRQTLGQGPEFLTYFQNEAQLEKSRLLSDRFSAERPKGSFSTLEIQRTEQGDSAMYLCASSQTGAYEQYFGPGTRLTVT.

The genes are TRBV5-1 and TRBJ2-3; 13 bases line up with TRBD2. V lost 4 bases and J lost 0; bases outside the gene matches: 8. CDR3 length: 18 amino acids. Looked up from germline, CDR1 is SGHRS and CDR2 is YFSETQ. In DNA, the CDR3 is TGCGCCAGCAGCCCAATCCGGGGACTAGCGGGAAGCACAGATACGCAGTATTTT. Protein: CASSPIRGLAGSTDTQYF.